Shown below are 27 T cell receptor beta chains from a single sample sequenced in a study of response to subunit inactivated influenza vaccine. TCRdb called the RT-PCR reads again in MiXCR, with one record for every CDR3 protein. In the table there are 500,000 to 550,000 distinct CDR3 sequences, roughly a quarter of which are singletons. This same sample was also taken into another study, of T cells expressing NK-cell markers. That work contributes: Template switching by 5'RACE with UMIs generated the TCR beta cDNA.

This sample comprised CD4+ T cells sorted from PBMCs, obtained approximately 13 days after vaccination. All receptors come from a man aged 50-60 years who received an inactivated influenza vaccine.

The chain uses TRBV5-6 and TRBJ2-7, with TRBD1 matching over 10 bases. CDR1 SGHDT and CDR2 YYEEEE come from the germline V gene. With V trimmed by 1 base and J by 4 bases, 8 bases remained unmatched. There are 16 residues in the CDR3. As DNA, the CDR3 is TGTGCCAGCAGCTTGATCGGGACAGGGGAACAATACGAGCAGTACTTC. It codes for CASSLIGTGEQYEQYF.

This clonotype has more than one count but fewer than ten. The chain employs TRBV5-1 and TRBJ2-2, with 7 positions matching TRBD1. The CDR3 loop spans 16 amino acids. The germline V gene has CDR1 SGHRS and CDR2 YFSETQ. The V segment lost 1 base and the J segment 3 bases; nucleotides outside the gene matches: 6. Here the CDR3 DNA reads TGCGCCAGCAGCTTGCAAGGGGGCTTGGACACCGGGGAGCTGTTTTTT. Its protein is CASSLQGGLDTGELFF. The full variable domain, its missing parts supplied by reference TRBV5-1 and TRBJ2-2, is KAGVTQTPRYLIKTRGQQVTLSCSPISGHRSVSWYQQTPGQGLQFLFEYFSETQRNKGNFPGRFSGRQFSNSRSEMNVSTLELGDSALYLCASSLQGGLDTGELFFGEGSRLTVL.

This sequence joins TRBV5-1 and TRBJ2-5; TRBD2 might be the D (6 bases). The CDR3 runs 16 residues. Germline assignment: CDR1 SGHRS and CDR2 YFSETQ. V was cut by 0 bases and J by 2 bases, with 14 bases left in between. The CDR3: CASSLGSGRRQETQYF. The CDR3 nucleotides read TGCGCCAGCAGCTTGGGCTCTGGGAGGCGACAAGAGACCCAGTACTTC.

This clonotype was counted a few times. V usage is TRBV4-3 and J usage is TRBJ2-3; D might be TRBD2 (5 bases). Germline CDR1 and CDR2: LGHNA and YSLEER. This CDR3 contains 15 residues. Deletions cut 2 bases from V and 4 bases from J, with 13 bases between. CDR3 in amino acids: CASSQLATAADTQYF. As DNA, the CDR3 is TGCGCCAGCAGCCAACTAGCCACTGCCGCAGATACGCAGTATTTT.

This clonotype was observed a few times. The chain has TRBV29-1 and TRBJ2-2; D gene ambiguous. CDR3 size: 11 residues. V dropped 6 bases and J dropped 3 bases, with 5 bases sitting between them. Germline V gene data show CDR1 as SQVTM and CDR2 as ANQGSEA. The CDR3 DNA follows: TGCAGCGTCCGATACACCGGGGAGCTGTTTTTT. Amino acids: CSVRYTGELFF.

V usage is TRBV5-1 and J usage is TRBJ2-3; maybe TRBD1 (6 bases). The V end was cut by 3 bases, the J end by 5 bases, with 13 bases between. The CDR3 is 14 amino acids. The germline gives CDR1 SGHRS, CDR2 YFSETQ. Here the CDR3 DNA reads TGCGCCAGCAGCTACGGACAGTCTCAAGATACGCAGTATTTT. It is translated as CASSYGQSQDTQYF.

This clonotype was counted between two and nine times. The chain employs TRBV24-1 and TRBJ2-3; 7 bases match TRBD1. The CDR3 extends over 17 amino acids. Germline V CDR1 and CDR2: KGHDR, SFDVKD. Unmatched junction bases numbered 12, after V lost 3 bases and J lost 4 bases. The CDR3 here is CATSDPPGTEGADTQYF. CDR3 coding DNA: TGTGCCACCAGTGATCCTCCAGGGACAGAAGGGGCAGATACGCAGTATTTT.

This clonotype was counted a few times. The chain recombines TRBV3-1 with TRBJ2-1, with TRBD1 identical over 10 bases. The germline gives CDR1 LGHDT, CDR2 YNNKEL (reference sequence). V was clipped by 4 bases and J by 9 bases; unmatched bases: 6. CDR3 size: 14 residues. The CDR3 region has the DNA TGTGCCAGCAGCCGGGACAGGGGTGGTTCTGAGCAGTTCTTC. It translates to CASSRDRGGSEQFF.

The chain has TRBV4-1 and TRBJ2-5, with D possibly being TRBD2 (6 bases). Trimming removed 1 base from V and 5 bases from J, with 20 bases in between. Germline assignment: CDR1 MGHRA and CDR2 YSYEKL. The CDR3 is 17 residues long. In DNA form, the CDR3 reads TGCGCCAGCAGCCAAGGACTATATCAGGGAGGAGGGGAGACCCAGTACTTC. Its protein is CASSQGLYQGGGETQYF.

This clonotype was observed once. The chain has TRBV10-3 and TRBJ2-7; D uncertain. Germline V gene lookup returns CDR1 ENHRY and CDR2 SYGVKD. The CDR3 has 14 amino acids. Trimming pared 0 bases from V and 2 bases from J, leaving 8 bases between. The CDR3 protein is CAISESTLTYEQYF. The CDR3 DNA sequence: TGTGCCATCAGTGAGTCGACCCTTACCTACGAGCAGTACTTC.

The V and J genes are TRBV4-3 and TRBJ1-1, with D maybe TRBD1 (5 bases). V shed 6 bases and J shed 4 bases, with 15 bases lying between them. This CDR3 contains 14 residues. Germline CDR1 is LGHNA and CDR2 is YSLEER. CDR3 coding DNA: TGCGCCAGCAGGGTTGGGGGGACGGGCACTGAAGCTTTCTTT. It codes for CASRVGGTGTEAFF.

This clonotype was found once. V gene TRBV5-6 combines with J gene TRBJ2-7; 12 bases match TRBD2. CDR1 is SGHDT, CDR2 YYEEEE, per germline. The CDR3 is made up of 15 amino acids. V trimming: 4 bases; J trimming: 4 bases; junction bases outside the gene matches: 6. The CDR3 sequence: CASSIPGLAGYEQYF. Written as DNA, the CDR3 is TGTGCCAGCAGCATACCGGGACTAGCGGGTTACGAGCAGTACTTC.

The chain links TRBV4-1 to TRBJ1-5; TRBD1 aligns across 9 bases. J gave up 5 bases and V 4 bases, and 9 bases lay outside the gene matches. The CDR3 sequence is 16 residues long. In germline, CDR1 is MGHRA, CDR2 YSYEKL. CDR3 coding DNA: TGCGCCAGCAGCCGAGCCGAGGGACAGGGCCATCAGCCCCAGCATTTT. It yields the protein CASSRAEGQGHQPQHF.

The V and J genes are TRBV28 and TRBJ2-4; 14 bases are a match to TRBD2. The CDR3 has 17 residues. Germline V gene sequence: CDR1 MDHEN, CDR2 SYDVKM. V was clipped by 10 bases and J by 0 bases; unmatched bases: 8. The CDR3 DNA reads as TGTGCCACCCCCGGGACTAGCGGGAGTCTAGCCAAAAACATTCAGTACTTC. Its translation is CATPGTSGSLAKNIQYF. Based on the CDR3 plus reference TRBV28 and TRBJ2-4, the full variable domain is DVKVTQSSRYLVKRTGEKVFLECVQDMDHENMFWYRQDPGLGLRLIYFSYDVKMKEKGDIPEGYSVSREKKERFSLILESASTNQTSMYLCATPGTSGSLAKNIQYFGAGTRLSVL.

J is TRBJ1-1 and V is TRBV5-1; TRBD1 matches at 7 bases. Germline trimming cut 5 bases from V and 4 bases from J; bases unmatched to any gene: 2. Germline CDR1 and CDR2: SGHRS and YFSETQ. This CDR3 contains 12 residues. The DNA of the CDR3 is TGCGCCAGCAGAGAGGGGGCCACTGAAGCTTTCTTT. It specifies CASREGATEAFF.

This clonotype occurred a few times. The chain employs TRBV29-1 and TRBJ2-5; 11 positions agree with TRBD2. This CDR3 region has 14 residues. From germline, CDR1 is SQVTM and CDR2 ANQGSEA. V lost 4 bases and J lost 5; bases outside the gene matches: 6. For the CDR3, the DNA is TGCAGCGTTGTTCTAGCGGGGGGTCGGGAGACCCAGTACTTC. Translation: CSVVLAGGRETQYF.

This clonotype was detected many times. The chain is built from TRBV25-1 and TRBJ2-2, with D perhaps TRBD1 (5 bases). V lost 8 bases to trimming and J lost 2 bases, with 15 bases between them. The CDR3 covers 15 residues. The germline V gene encodes CDR1 MGHDK and CDR2 SYGVNS. The CDR3 loop reads CASGAAGSNTGELFF. Written as DNA, the CDR3 is TGTGCCAGCGGGGCGGCAGGGTCTAACACCGGGGAGCTGTTTTTT.

The gene calls are TRBV24-1 and TRBJ2-3, with D possibly being TRBD2 (5 bases). Germline V gene sequence: CDR1 KGHDR, CDR2 SFDVKD. This CDR3 contains 15 residues. Trimming took 4 bases from V and 0 from J, leaving 10 bases between them. CDR3 nucleotide sequence: TGTGCCACCAGTGACAGGAGGTATAGCACAGATACGCAGTATTTT. Its protein product is CATSDRRYSTDTQYF.

The chain joins TRBV21-1 to TRBJ2-1; the D call TRBD2 from the table was never checked on the DNA. TRBV21-1 is deemed a pseudogene. This CDR3 contains 14 residues. CDR3 in DNA: TGTGCCAGCAGCAATGCAGGGGGAGGAAATGAGCAGTTCTTC. Translation: CASSNAGGGNEQFF.

The chain employs TRBV12-3 or TRBV12-4 and TRBJ2-7, with D perhaps TRBD2 (6 bases). V gave up 3 bases and J gave up 2 bases, with 14 bases separating them. The CDR3 spans 15 residues. The DNA of the CDR3 is TGTGCCAGCAGTTTCGCCAGCGGACTACCCTACGAGCAGTACTTC. It translates to CASSFASGLPYEQYF.

This clonotype was detected only once. The chain carries TRBV20-1 and TRBJ2-1, with 7 nucleotides matching TRBD2. J lost 2 bases, V lost 5 bases, and 18 bases had no gene match. CDR1 is DFQATT and CDR2 is SNEGSKA in the germline V gene (reference sequence). This CDR3 contains 18 residues. CDR3 coding DNA: TGCAGTGCTGTCTCAAGACGGCAGCGGGAAAAAGCCTACAATGAGCAGTTCTTC. It encodes CSAVSRRQREKAYNEQFF.

The chain uses TRBV21-1 and TRBJ2-3; the table's D call, TRBD1, was not checked against the DNA. TRBV21-1 is a pseudogene. The CDR3 is made up of 17 amino acids. The chain's CDR3 is CASSPRDSGSSTDTQYF. The DNA of the CDR3 is TGTGCCAGCAGCCCTCGGGACTCTGGGTCTAGCACAGATACGCAGTATTTT.

In this sample, this clonotype turned up a few times. V gene TRBV12-5 combines with J gene TRBJ1-1, with 11 bases fitting TRBD1. CDR1 is LGHNT and CDR2 is FRNRAP in the germline V gene. The V gene end was trimmed by 1 base and the J gene end by 4 bases; junction bases not matched to a gene: 5. This CDR3 is built from 16 residues. The CDR3 nucleotides are TGTGCTAGTGGTTTGGGGACAGGGGGCTTCCTCACTGAAGCTTTCTTT. Encoded protein: CASGLGTGGFLTEAFF.

The rearrangement uses TRBV28 and TRBJ1-2; 9 bases match TRBD1. The germline V gene encodes CDR1 MDHEN and CDR2 SYDVKM. CDR3 size: 13 residues. V dropped 6 bases and J dropped 11; count of bases not matched to a gene: 10. The CDR3 loop reads CASRSVRGQGYTF. CDR3 bases: TGTGCCAGCAGATCTGTCCGGGGACAGGGATACACCTTC.

The rearrangement uses TRBV12-3 or TRBV12-4 and TRBJ1-5, with D possibly matching TRBD1 (5 bases). The V gene lost 5 bases and the J gene lost 0 bases, with 14 bases spanning the gap. The CDR3 extends over 16 amino acids. CDR3 residues: CASSGTGPFSNQPQHF. CDR3 nucleotides: TGTGCCAGCAGTGGAACAGGTCCCTTTAGCAATCAGCCCCAGCATTTT.

Details on this clonotype: In this CDR3 the conserved last residue, phenylalanine or tryptophan, is missing, so a read error is likely. The chain has TRBV12-3 or TRBV12-4 and TRBJ2-1; D is perhaps TRBD2 (5 bases). Between the trimmed V and J ends, which lost 0 bases and 8 bases, there was a span of 11 bases. This CDR3 has 14 residues. The CDR3 DNA sequence: TGTGCCAGCAGTTTAGCGCGAGGGAAGGATGAGCAGTTCCTC. As protein: CASSLARGKDEQFL.

The V gene is TRBV2, the J gene TRBJ2-2; the D call may be TRBD1 or TRBD2 (5 bases each). This CDR3 is 16 amino acids long. Trimming removed 8 bases at V and 4 bases at J, with 20 bases between. The germline V gene encodes CDR1 SNHLY and CDR2 FYNNEI. CDR3 bases: TGTGCCAGCTCTAGCAAGGGGTCCCCGAGCACCGGGGAGCTGTTTTTT. It encodes CASSSKGSPSTGELFF.